This entry is about one T cell receptor beta chain. Its antigen is as yet unknown. The data derive from a study of somatic mutations in cytotoxic T cells in rheumatoid arthritis. Study-wide background: After diagnosis, patient blood (nearly 31 ml EDTA) was drawn right away, before any treatment was given.

This CDR3 is built from 15 residues. Germline V gene sequence: CDR1 SEHNR, CDR2 FQNEAQ (reference sequence). V lost 4 bases and J 7 bases, leaving 18 bases between the germline ends. Study results and caveats: There was no significant difference in CD8+ T-cell clonality between rheumatoid arthritis patients and age-matched healthy controls. Among patients with rheumatoid arthritis, but not healthy controls, CD8+ clonality increased with age. In about an eighth of the roughly 60 patients, the largest CD8+ clone exceeded 20% of CD8+ cells.

TCRdb's table, derived via immunoSEQ multiplex PCR, lists solely in-frame clones and lacks some. This table has some 15,000 clones, more than 65% appearing once. The chain recombines TRBV7-9 with TRBJ2-3; TRBD1 might be the D (5 bases). This sequence originates from an adult with rheumatoid arthritis. Sequencing was done on a sample of CD8+ T cells sorted from blood. The CDR3 bases are TGTGCCAGCAGCTCCCCGACGACAGCAACTTATACGCAGTATTTT. Amino acid sequence: CASSSPTTATYTQYF.